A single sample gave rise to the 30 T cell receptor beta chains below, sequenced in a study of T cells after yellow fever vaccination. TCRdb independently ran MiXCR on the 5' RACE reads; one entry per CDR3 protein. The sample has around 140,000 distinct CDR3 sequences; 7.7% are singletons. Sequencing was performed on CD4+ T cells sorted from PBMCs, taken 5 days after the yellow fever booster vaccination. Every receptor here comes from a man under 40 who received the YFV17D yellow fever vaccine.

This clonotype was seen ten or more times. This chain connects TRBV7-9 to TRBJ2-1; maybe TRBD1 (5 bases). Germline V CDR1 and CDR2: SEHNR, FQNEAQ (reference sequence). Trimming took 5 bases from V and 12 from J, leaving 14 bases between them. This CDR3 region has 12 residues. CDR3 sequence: CASSPQGWVQFF. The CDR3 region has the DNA TGTGCCAGCAGCCCTCAGGGTTGGGTGCAGTTCTTC.

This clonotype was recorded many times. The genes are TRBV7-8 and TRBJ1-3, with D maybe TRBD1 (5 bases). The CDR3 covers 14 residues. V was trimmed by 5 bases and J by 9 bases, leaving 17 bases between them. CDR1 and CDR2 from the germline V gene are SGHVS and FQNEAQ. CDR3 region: CASSERDGYSTIYF. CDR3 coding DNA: TGTGCCAGCAGCGAAAGGGACGGATACTCCACCATATATTTT.

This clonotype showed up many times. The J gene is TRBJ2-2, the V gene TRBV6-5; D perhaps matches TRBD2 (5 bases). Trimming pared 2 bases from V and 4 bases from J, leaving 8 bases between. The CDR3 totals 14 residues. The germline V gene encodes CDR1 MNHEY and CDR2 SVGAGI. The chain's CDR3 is CASSYPGGTGELFF. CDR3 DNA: TGTGCCAGCAGTTACCCAGGAGGCACCGGGGAGCTGTTTTTT.

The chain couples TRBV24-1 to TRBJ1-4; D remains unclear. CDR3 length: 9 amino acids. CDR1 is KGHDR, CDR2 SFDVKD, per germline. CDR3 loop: CATNEKLFF. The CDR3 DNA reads TGTGCAACTAATGAAAAACTGTTTTTT.

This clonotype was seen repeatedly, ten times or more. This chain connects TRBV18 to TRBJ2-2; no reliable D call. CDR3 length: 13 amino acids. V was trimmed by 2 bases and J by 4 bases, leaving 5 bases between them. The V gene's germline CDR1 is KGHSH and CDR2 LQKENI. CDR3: CASSPSSTGELFF. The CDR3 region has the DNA TGTGCCAGCTCACCATCATCCACCGGGGAGCTGTTTTTT.

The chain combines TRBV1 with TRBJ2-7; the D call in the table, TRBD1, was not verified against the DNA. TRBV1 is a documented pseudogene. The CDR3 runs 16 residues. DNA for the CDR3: TGCACCAGCCCCCCTCAAGGGTACAGGTGGTCCTACGAGCAGTACTTC. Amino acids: CTSPPQGYRWSYEQYF.

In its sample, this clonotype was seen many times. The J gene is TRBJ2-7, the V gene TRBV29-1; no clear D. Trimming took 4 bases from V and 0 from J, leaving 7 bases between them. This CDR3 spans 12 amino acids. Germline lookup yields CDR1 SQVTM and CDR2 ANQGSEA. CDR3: CSVVATSYEQYF. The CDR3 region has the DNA TGCAGCGTTGTTGCAACCTCCTACGAGCAGTACTTC.

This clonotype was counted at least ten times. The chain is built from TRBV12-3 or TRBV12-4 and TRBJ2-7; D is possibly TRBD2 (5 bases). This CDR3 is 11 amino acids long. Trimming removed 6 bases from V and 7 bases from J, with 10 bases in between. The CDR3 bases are TGTGCCAGCAGATCAACGGGGGAGCAGTACTTC. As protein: CASRSTGEQYF.

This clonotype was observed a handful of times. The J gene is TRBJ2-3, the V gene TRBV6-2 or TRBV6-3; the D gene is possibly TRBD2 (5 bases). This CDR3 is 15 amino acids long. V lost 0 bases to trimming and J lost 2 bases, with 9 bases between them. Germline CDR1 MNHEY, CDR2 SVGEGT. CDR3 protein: CASSYSLRDTDTQYF. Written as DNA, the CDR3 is TGTGCCAGCAGTTACTCGTTACGGGACACAGATACGCAGTATTTT.

CDR3 sequence: CASGIPGFRGDEQFF. In DNA, the CDR3 is TGTGCCAGCGGCATCCCGGGGTTCCGCGGGGATGAGCAGTTCTTC. This rearrangement joins TRBV7-9 to TRBJ2-1; maybe TRBD2 (6 bases). Germline CDR1 is SEHNR and CDR2 is FQNEAQ (reference sequence). With 8 bases removed from V and 8 bases from J, the gap between germline ends came to 22 bases. This CDR3 has 15 amino acids.

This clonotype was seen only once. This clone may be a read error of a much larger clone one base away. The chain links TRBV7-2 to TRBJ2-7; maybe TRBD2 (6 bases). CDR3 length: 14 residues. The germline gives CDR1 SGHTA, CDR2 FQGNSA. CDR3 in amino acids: CASGLASGSGEQYF. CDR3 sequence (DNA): TGTGCCAGCGGCTTAGCGAGTGGTAGCGGCGAGCAGTACTTC.

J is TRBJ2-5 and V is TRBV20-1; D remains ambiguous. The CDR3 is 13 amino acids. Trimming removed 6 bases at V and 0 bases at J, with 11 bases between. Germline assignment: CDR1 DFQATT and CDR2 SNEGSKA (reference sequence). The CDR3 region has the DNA TGCAGTGCCAGTCAGGCGGACCAAGAGACCCAGTACTTC. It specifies CSASQADQETQYF.

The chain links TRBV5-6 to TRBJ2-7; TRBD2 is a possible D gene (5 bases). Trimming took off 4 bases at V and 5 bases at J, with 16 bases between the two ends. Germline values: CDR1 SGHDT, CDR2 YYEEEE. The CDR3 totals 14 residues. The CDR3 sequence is CASSHRRGLHEQYF. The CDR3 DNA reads TGTGCCAGCAGCCACCGCCGGGGTCTCCACGAGCAGTACTTC.

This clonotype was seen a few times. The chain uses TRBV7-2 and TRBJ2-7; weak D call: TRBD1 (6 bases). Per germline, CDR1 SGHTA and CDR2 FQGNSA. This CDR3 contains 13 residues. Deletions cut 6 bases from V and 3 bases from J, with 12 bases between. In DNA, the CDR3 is TGTGCCAGCAGACTAGGCAGGGGCTACGAGCAGTACTTC. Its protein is CASRLGRGYEQYF. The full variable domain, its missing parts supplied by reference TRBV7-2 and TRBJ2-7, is GAGVSQSPSNKVTEKGKDVELRCDPISGHTALYWYRQSLGQGLEFLIYFQGNSAPDKSGLPSDRFSAERTGGSVSTLTIQRTQQEDSAVYLCASRLGRGYEQYFGPGTRLTVT.

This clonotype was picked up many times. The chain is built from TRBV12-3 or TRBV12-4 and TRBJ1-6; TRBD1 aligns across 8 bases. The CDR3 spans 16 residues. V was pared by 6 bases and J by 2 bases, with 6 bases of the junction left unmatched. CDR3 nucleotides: TGTGCCAGCAGAAGCTCGACAGGGGCCTATAATTCACCCCTCCACTTT. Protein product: CASRSSTGAYNSPLHF.

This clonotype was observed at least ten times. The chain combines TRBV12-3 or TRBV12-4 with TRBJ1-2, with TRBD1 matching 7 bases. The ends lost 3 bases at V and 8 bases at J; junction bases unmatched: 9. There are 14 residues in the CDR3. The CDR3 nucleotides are TGTGCCAGCAGTTTTTCCGAGACAGGGAAGGGCTACACCTTC. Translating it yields CASSFSETGKGYTF.

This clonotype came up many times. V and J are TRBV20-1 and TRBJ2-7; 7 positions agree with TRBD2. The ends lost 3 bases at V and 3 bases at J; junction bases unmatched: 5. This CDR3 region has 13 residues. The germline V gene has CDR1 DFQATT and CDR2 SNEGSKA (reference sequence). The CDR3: CSASGRLIYEQYF. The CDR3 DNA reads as TGCAGTGCTAGCGGGAGGCTGATCTACGAGCAGTACTTC.

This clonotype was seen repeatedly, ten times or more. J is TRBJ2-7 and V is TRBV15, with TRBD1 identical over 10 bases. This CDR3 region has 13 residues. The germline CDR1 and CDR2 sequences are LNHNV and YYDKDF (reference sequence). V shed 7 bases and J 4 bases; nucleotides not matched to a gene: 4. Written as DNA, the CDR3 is TGTGCCACCACCACGGGACAGGGGTACGAGCAGTACTTC. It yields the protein CATTTGQGYEQYF.

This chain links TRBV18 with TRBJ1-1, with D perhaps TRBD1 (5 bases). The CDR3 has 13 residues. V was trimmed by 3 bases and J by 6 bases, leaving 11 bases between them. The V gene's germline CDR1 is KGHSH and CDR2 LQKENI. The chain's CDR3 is CASSPLLGPEAFF. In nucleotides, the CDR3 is TGTGCCAGCTCACCTCTCTTGGGGCCTGAAGCTTTCTTT.

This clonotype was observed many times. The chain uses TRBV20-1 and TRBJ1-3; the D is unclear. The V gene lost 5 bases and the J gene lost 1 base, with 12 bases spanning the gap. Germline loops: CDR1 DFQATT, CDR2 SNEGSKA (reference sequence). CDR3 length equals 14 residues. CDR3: CSARVPGSGNTIYF. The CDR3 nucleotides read TGCAGTGCTCGCGTGCCGGGTTCTGGAAACACCATATATTTT.

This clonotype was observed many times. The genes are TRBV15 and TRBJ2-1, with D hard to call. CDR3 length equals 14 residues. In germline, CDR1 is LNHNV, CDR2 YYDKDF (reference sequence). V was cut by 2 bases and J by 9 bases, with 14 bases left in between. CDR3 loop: CATSRSLLRVEQFF. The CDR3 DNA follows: TGTGCCACCAGCAGATCCCTACTAAGGGTTGAGCAGTTCTTC.

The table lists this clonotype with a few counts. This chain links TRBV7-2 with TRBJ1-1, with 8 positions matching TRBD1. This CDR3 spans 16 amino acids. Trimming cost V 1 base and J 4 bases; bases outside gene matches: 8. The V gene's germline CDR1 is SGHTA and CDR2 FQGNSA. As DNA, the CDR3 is TGTGCCAGCAGCTTAGTTGCAGGGGGCTTTTTCACTGAAGCTTTCTTT. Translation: CASSLVAGGFFTEAFF.

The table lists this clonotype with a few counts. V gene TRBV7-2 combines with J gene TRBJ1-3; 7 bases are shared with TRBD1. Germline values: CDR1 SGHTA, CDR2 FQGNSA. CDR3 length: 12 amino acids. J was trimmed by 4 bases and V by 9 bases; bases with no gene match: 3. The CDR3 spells CARGGEGNTIYF. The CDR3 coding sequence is TGTGCCAGAGGGGGCGAAGGAAACACCATATATTTT.

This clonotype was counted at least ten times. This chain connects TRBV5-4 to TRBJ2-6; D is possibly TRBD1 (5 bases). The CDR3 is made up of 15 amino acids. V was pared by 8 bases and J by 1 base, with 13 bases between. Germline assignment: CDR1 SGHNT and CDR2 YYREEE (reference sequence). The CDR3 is CASFTQGSGANVLTF. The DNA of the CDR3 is TGTGCCAGTTTTACTCAGGGTTCTGGGGCCAACGTCCTGACTTTC.

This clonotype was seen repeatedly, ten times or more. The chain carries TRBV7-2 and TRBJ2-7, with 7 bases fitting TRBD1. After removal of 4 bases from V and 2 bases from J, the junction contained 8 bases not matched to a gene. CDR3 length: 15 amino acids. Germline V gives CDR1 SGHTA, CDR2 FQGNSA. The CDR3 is CASSSRTGFTYEQYF. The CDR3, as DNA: TGTGCCAGCAGCTCCCGGACAGGTTTTACCTACGAGCAGTACTTC.

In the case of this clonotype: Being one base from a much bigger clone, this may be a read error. The chain's CDR3 is CASSYGRYSYEQYF. CDR3 coding DNA: TGTGCCAGCAGCTATGGGAGGTACTCCTACGAGCAGTACTTC. The chain links TRBV7-9 to TRBJ2-7; tentatively, D is TRBD2 (6 bases). Germline V CDR1 and CDR2: SEHNR, FQNEAQ (reference sequence). V was cut by 4 bases and J by 0 bases, with 10 bases left in between. This CDR3 region has 14 residues.

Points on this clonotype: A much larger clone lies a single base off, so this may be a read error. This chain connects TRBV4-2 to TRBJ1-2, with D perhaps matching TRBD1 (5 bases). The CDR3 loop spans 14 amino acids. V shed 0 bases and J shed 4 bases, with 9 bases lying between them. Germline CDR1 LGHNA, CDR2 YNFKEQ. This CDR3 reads CASSQDSDSYGYTF. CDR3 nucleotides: TGTGCCAGCAGCCAAGATAGCGACAGCTATGGCTACACCTTC.

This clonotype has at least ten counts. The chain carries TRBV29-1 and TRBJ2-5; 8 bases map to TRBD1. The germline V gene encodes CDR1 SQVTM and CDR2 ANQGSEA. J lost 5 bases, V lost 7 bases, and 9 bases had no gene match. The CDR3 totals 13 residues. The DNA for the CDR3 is TGCAGCGCCTCTAACAGGGGGAAGGAGACCCAGTACTTC. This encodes CSASNRGKETQYF.

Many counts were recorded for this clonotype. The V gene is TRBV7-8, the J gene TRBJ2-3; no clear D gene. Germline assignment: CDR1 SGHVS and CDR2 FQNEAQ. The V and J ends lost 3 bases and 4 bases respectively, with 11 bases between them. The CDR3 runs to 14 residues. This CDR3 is CASSFARPSDTQYF. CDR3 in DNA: TGTGCCAGCAGCTTTGCCAGGCCGTCAGATACGCAGTATTTT.

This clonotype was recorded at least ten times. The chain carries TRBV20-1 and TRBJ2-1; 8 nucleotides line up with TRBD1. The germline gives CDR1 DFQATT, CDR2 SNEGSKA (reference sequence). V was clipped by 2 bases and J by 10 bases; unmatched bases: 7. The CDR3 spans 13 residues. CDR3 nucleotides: TGCAGTGCTAGATGGGGACAGGCGAACGAGCAGTTCTTC. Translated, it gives CSARWGQANEQFF.